This TCR beta chain was identified in a study of OX40 agonist ivuxolimab in advanced cancers. Study context: Ivuxolimab, an antibody acting as an agonist of OX40 (CD134), was used to treat patients.

Generated by immunoSEQ multiplex PCR, the TCRdb table keeps only in-frame clones and is missing some. The sample includes about 75,000 clones, roughly 85% of them seen just once. Regarding this clone: Antigen: not known.

Per the germline V gene, CDR1 is SNHLY and CDR2 is FYNNEI. This CDR3 contains 13 residues. Unmatched junction bases numbered 2, after V lost 5 bases and J lost 1 base. Findings and caveats of the study: Dosing at 0.1 to 3.0 mg/kg was accompanied by clonal expansion of CD4+ and CD8+ blood T cells by week 6.

Sample: CD4+ or CD8+ T cells sorted from blood, taken in a trial of the OX40 agonist ivuxolimab. This chain connects TRBV2 to TRBJ2-7, with 7 bases matching TRBD1. The clonotype originates from an adult with an advanced solid tumor such as melanoma, head and neck, liver or kidney cancer. Here the CDR3 DNA reads TGTGCCAGCAGTTCGGGACAGTCCTACGAGCAGTACTTC. It is translated as CASSSGQSYEQYF.